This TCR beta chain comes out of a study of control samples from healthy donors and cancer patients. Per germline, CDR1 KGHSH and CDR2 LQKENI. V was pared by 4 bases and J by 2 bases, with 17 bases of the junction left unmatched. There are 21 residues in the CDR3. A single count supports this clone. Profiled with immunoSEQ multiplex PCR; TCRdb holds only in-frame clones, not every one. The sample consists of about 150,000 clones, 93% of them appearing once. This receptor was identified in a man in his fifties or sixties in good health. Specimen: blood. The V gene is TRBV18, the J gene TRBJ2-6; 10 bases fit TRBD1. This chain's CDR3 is CASSLAPAGQGLFAGANVLTF. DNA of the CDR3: TGTGCCAGCTCACTAGCCCCTGCGGGACAGGGGCTTTTTGCTGGGGCCAACGTCCTGACTTTC.